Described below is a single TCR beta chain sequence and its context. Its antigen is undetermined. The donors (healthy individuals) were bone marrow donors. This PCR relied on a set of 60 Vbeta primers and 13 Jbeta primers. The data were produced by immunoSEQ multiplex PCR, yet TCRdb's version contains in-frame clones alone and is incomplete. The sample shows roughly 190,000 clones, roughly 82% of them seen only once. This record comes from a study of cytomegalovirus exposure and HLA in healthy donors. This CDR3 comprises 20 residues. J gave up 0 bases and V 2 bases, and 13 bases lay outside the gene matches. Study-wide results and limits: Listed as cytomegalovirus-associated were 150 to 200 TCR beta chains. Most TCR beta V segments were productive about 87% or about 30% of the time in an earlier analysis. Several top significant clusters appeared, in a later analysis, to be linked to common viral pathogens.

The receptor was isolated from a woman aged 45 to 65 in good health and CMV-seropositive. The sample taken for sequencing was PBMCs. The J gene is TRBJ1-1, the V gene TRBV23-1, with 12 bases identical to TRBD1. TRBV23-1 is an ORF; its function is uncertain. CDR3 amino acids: CASSQIYPWDRGRVNTEAFF. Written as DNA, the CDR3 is TGCGCCAGCAGTCAAATCTACCCTTGGGACAGGGGGCGAGTGAACACTGAAGCTTTCTTT.